The present entry profiles one TCR beta chain with its context. Its target antigen remains unknown. One base away there is no much larger clone; base qualities are not given. Genomic DNA served as template for TCR beta VDJ combination and CDR3 sequence profiling. An Illumina HiSeq 2000 was the platform used for TCR repertoire sequencing. Concerning the study's data processing: Repertoire assessment relied on Simpson's diversity index, CDR3 size and DJ length profiles, and TRBV/TRBJ rearrangement plots. The most abundant DNA sequence in the deep sequencing data was defined as the immunodominant clone. CDR3 amino acid sequences were screened for sharing across subjects and were compared with published repertoires and the VDJdb database. Using fastp trimming at Q25 and MiXCR clonotype assembly, TCRdb reanalyzed the public sequencing data and kept in-frame beta chains. CDR3 protein sequences are deduplicated, and each keeps its most common genes and DNA. V and J calls and clone size were set by TCRdb, not the authors. Present in this sample are 350,000 to 450,000 distinct CDR3 sequences, 65% to 80% of which were seen just once. The ten largest clones represent 3% to 4.5% of the sample.

The study deep-sequenced TCR repertoires of sorted CD4+ and CD8+ blood T cells from severe aplastic anemia patients and healthy subjects. Ficoll-Paque density gradient centrifugation was used to isolate peripheral blood mononuclear cells. CD4+ and CD8+ T cells were sorted by FACS or magnetic beads before DNA extraction. This specimen comes from a study of CD8+CD57+ T cells in acquired aplastic anemia (dated by TCRdb to between 2018 and 2020). With respect to the entire study: Extracted DNA from sorted CD4+ and CD8+ cells averaged about 2.9 ug, ranging from roughly 0.2 to 30 ug. An average of roughly 10 million reads for CD4+ cells and 11 million or so reads for CD8+ cells was obtained from healthy donor samples.

What the work shows at the level of the full study, not this receptor alone: Between patients and healthy controls, no significant difference in CD8+ Simpson's diversity was found (P=0.060). Approximately 31 CD8+ CDR3 sequences were found in both patients and controls but appeared to be highly expressed in patients and within the immunodominant clones of the patients.

V is cut by 4 bases and J by 2 bases, and the space between the germline ends is 16 bases. CDR1 is given as SGHRS and CDR2 as YFSETQ, both from the germline V gene. The CDR3 covers 15 residues, taking in both the cysteine and the phenylalanine. CDR3 DNA is the only sequence kept; it has 45 bases, read in frame from the first base. The receptor chain draws on TRBV5-1 and TRBJ2-7; the D gene remains uncertain. The specimen sequenced was sorted CD4+, CD8+, or CD8+CD57+ T cells (not recorded which) from PBMCs. The sequence was obtained from a human donor in good health, serving as a control. The DNA reads TGCGCCAGCAGCGAAGGCCTACAAGGCACCTACGAGCAGTACTTC. It translates to CASSEGLQGTYEQYF.